Below, 22 T cell receptor beta chains from the same sample are listed, as sequenced in a study of T cells in localized non-small cell lung cancer. Libraries were prepared by immunoSEQ multiplex PCR; TCRdb keeps only in-frame clonotypes and omits some of them. This sample has around 130,000 clones; more than 70% occur once, and the top ten carry around 1.7%. Sequencing used peripheral blood, obtained before any cancer treatment. Receptor source: a female donor older than 55 with stage I lung adenocarcinoma.

This clone was counted a few times. The chain carries TRBV18 and TRBJ2-7; D may be TRBD1 (6 bases). Trimming took 1 base from V and 1 from J, leaving 8 bases between them. This CDR3 spans 14 amino acids. Per germline, CDR1 KGHSH and CDR2 LQKENI. This CDR3 is CASSPLRGSYEQYF. CDR3 nucleotide sequence: TGTGCCAGCTCACCACTCAGGGGTTCCTACGAGCAGTACTTC.

The chain couples TRBV5-1 to TRBJ2-2, with D unclear. Looked up from germline, CDR1 is SGHRS and CDR2 is YFSETQ. The CDR3 covers 14 residues. V dropped 2 bases and J dropped 1 base, with 6 bases sitting between them. CDR3 DNA: TGCGCCAGCAGCTTAAGAGGGAACACCGGGGAGCTGTTTTTT. It codes for CASSLRGNTGELFF.

The rearrangement links TRBV29-1 to TRBJ2-1; 8 positions match TRBD2. V dropped 2 bases and J dropped 2; count of bases not matched to a gene: 8. Germline lookup yields CDR1 SQVTM and CDR2 ANQGSEA. This CDR3 spans 16 amino acids. CDR3 region: CSVETGLAVPYNEQFF. The CDR3 DNA follows: TGCAGCGTTGAAACCGGACTAGCCGTCCCCTACAATGAGCAGTTCTTC.

This chain uses TRBV6-5 with TRBJ2-7, with a weak D call TRBD2 (6 bases). There are 13 residues in the CDR3. Per germline, CDR1 MNHEY and CDR2 SVGAGI. With 5 bases removed from V and 5 bases from J, the gap between germline ends came to 13 bases. CDR3 in amino acids: CASSGGYTDEQYF. CDR3 nucleotides: TGTGCCAGCAGTGGAGGGTATACCGACGAGCAGTACTTC.

The chain has TRBV5-8 and TRBJ2-7, with D possibly TRBD2 on 6 matching bases. The CDR3 totals 15 residues. With 5 bases removed from V and 3 bases from J, the gap between germline ends came to 18 bases. Looked up from germline, CDR1 is SGHTS and CDR2 is YDEGEE. The CDR3 DNA is TGTGCCAGCAGAGTTCCAGGGAGGAAACTCTACGAGCAGTACTTC. It specifies CASRVPGRKLYEQYF.

The chain carries TRBV6-5 and TRBJ2-3; 8 bases fit TRBD2. This CDR3 is built from 16 residues. The V gene end was trimmed by 0 bases and the J gene end by 0 bases; junction bases not matched to a gene: 2. Germline CDR1 MNHEY, CDR2 SVGAGI. The CDR3 bases are TGTGCCAGCAGTTACTCGGCTAGCGGGAGCACAGATACGCAGTATTTT. Translation: CASSYSASGSTDTQYF.

This chain joins TRBV5-6 and TRBJ2-7; D ambiguous. This CDR3 has 16 amino acids. With 4 bases removed from V and 9 bases from J, the gap between germline ends came to 26 bases. Germline assignment: CDR1 SGHDT and CDR2 YYEEEE. This chain's CDR3 is CASSRYPGLRGAVQYF. Written as DNA, the CDR3 is TGTGCCAGCAGCCGTTACCCGGGCCTGCGAGGTGCTGTGCAGTACTTC.

About this clone: The sample contains more than one DNA sequence encoding this CDR3. The rearrangement links TRBV11-2 to TRBJ2-5; D not resolved. The V gene's germline CDR1 is SGHAT and CDR2 FQNNGV. This CDR3 has 12 residues. V lost 1 base and J 5 bases, leaving 5 bases between the germline ends. The DNA of the CDR3 is TGTGCCAGCAGCTTAGTGGGCGAGACCCAGTACTTC. This gives the protein CASSLVGETQYF.

This clone was counted a few times. V gene TRBV7-6 combines with J gene TRBJ2-3; D may be TRBD1 or TRBD2 (5 bases each). The CDR3 spans 15 residues. Trimming removed 5 bases from V and 6 bases from J, with 18 bases in between. Germline V gene lookup returns CDR1 SGHVS and CDR2 FNYEAQ. The DNA of the CDR3 is TGTGCCAGCAGCCAAGGGACCTCGCAAGGGGATACGCAGTATTTT. It codes for CASSQGTSQGDTQYF.

This chain links TRBV7-2 with TRBJ2-1; D may be TRBD1 or TRBD2 (5 bases each). V gave up 2 bases and J gave up 7 bases, with 9 bases separating them. CDR1 and CDR2 from the germline V gene are SGHTA and FQGNSA. This CDR3 has 13 residues. CDR3 protein: CASSLLEGNEQFF. The CDR3 nucleotides are TGTGCCAGCAGCTTACTAGAGGGGAATGAGCAGTTCTTC.

In DNA form, the CDR3 reads TGTGCCAGCAGCTCCCACTCAGGGGTCAATCAGCCCCAGCATTTT. As protein: CASSSHSGVNQPQHF. The V and J genes are TRBV7-9 and TRBJ1-5, with a weak D call TRBD1 (6 bases). The CDR3 spans 15 residues. Germline V gives CDR1 SEHNR, CDR2 FQNEAQ (reference sequence). V dropped 4 bases and J dropped 3 bases, with 13 bases sitting between them.

The chain uses TRBV28 and TRBJ1-1; TRBD1 might be the D (5 bases). The CDR3 has 13 residues. Deletions cut 2 bases from V and 7 bases from J, with 11 bases between. From germline, CDR1 is MDHEN and CDR2 SYDVKM. The CDR3 coding sequence is TGTGCCAGCAGTTTACAGGGCTTTGGTGAAGCTTTCTTT. The encoded protein is CASSLQGFGEAFF.

The V and J genes are TRBV5-1 and TRBJ1-4; D is ambiguous. The CDR3 is 16 amino acids. Per germline, CDR1 SGHRS and CDR2 YFSETQ. Trimming stripped 2 bases from V and 2 bases from J, with 13 bases between. The CDR3, as DNA: TGCGCCAGCAGCTTCGGTGGGATCCCGACTAATGAAAAACTGTTTTTT. Translated, it gives CASSFGGIPTNEKLFF.

The chain is built from TRBV6-6 and TRBJ2-1; D ambiguous. V was clipped by 6 bases and J by 10 bases, with 13 bases between them. The CDR3 sequence is 12 residues long. CDR1 is MNHNY, CDR2 SVGAGI, per germline (reference sequence). CDR3 protein: CASSPGQTEQFF. CDR3 sequence (DNA): TGTGCCAGCAGCCCTGGGCAGACCGAGCAGTTCTTC.

The chain links TRBV6-4 to TRBJ2-1, with 10 bases lining up with TRBD2. Germline values: CDR1 MRHNA, CDR2 SNTAGT. V lost 6 bases to trimming and J lost 8 bases; unmatched junction nucleotides: 7. The CDR3 contains 14 residues. CDR3 amino acids: CASSARAGGYEQFF. In DNA form, the CDR3 reads TGTGCCAGCAGCGCCCGAGCGGGAGGGTATGAGCAGTTCTTC.

The chain is built from TRBV6-1 and TRBJ1-1, with TRBD1 as a possible D gene (6 bases). The V and J ends lost 7 bases and 1 base respectively, with 16 bases between them. Germline V lookup: CDR1 MNHNS, CDR2 SASEGT. The CDR3 has 15 residues. In DNA, the CDR3 is TGTGCCAGCAATCGAAAGGGGGGCGAGAACACTGAAGCTTTCTTT. Translation: CASNRKGGENTEAFF.

The CDR3 DNA is TGCAGCGTCGATCAATACGGTGGCACCTTC. It yields the protein CSVDQYGGTF. J is TRBJ1-2 and V is TRBV29-1; no firm D call. There are 10 residues in the CDR3. Germline V gives CDR1 SQVTM, CDR2 ANQGSEA. V was pared by 6 bases and J by 13 bases, with 15 bases between.

This CDR3 is CASSSGSHSNQPQHF. For the CDR3, the DNA is TGTGCCAGCAGCTCAGGCAGCCATAGCAATCAGCCCCAGCATTTT. The V call is TRBV7-2, the J call TRBJ1-5; no firm D call. V was cut by 4 bases and J by 0 bases, with 10 bases left in between. CDR3 length: 15 amino acids. Germline V gene data show CDR1 as SGHTA and CDR2 as FQGNSA.

V is TRBV9 and J is TRBJ2-7; TRBD1 aligns across 8 bases. This CDR3 comprises 15 residues. Germline values: CDR1 SGDLS, CDR2 YYNGEE. V gave up 3 bases and J gave up 3 bases; unmatched junction bases: 8. The CDR3 is CASSATGQGYYEQYF. In DNA, the CDR3 is TGTGCCAGCAGCGCGACCGGACAGGGTTACTACGAGCAGTACTTC.

The chain links TRBV6-1 to TRBJ2-1; the D is unclear. Germline V gene lookup returns CDR1 MNHNS and CDR2 SASEGT. CDR3 size: 15 residues. V lost 5 bases and J 6 bases, leaving 17 bases between the germline ends. CDR3 sequence: CASSPSVTNGNEQFF. Written as DNA, the CDR3 is TGTGCCAGCAGTCCATCAGTTACTAACGGCAATGAGCAGTTCTTC.

The chain employs TRBV15 and TRBJ2-5, with D possibly being TRBD2 (5 bases). Germline V lookup: CDR1 LNHNV, CDR2 YYDKDF (reference sequence). V shed 4 bases and J shed 4 bases, with 13 bases lying between them. This CDR3 has 14 residues. As DNA, the CDR3 is TGTGCCACCAGCACCCCCGAGGGAGTAGAGACCCAGTACTTC. This encodes CATSTPEGVETQYF.

This chain uses TRBV7-8 with TRBJ2-1, with TRBD1 matching over 7 bases. Per the germline V gene, CDR1 is SGHVS and CDR2 is FQNEAQ. The CDR3 spans 13 residues. With 3 bases clipped from V and 4 bases from J, the junction kept 0 bases outside the gene matches. CDR3 in amino acids: CASSLGQYNEQFF. The CDR3 DNA sequence: TGTGCCAGCAGCTTGGGACAGTACAATGAGCAGTTCTTC.